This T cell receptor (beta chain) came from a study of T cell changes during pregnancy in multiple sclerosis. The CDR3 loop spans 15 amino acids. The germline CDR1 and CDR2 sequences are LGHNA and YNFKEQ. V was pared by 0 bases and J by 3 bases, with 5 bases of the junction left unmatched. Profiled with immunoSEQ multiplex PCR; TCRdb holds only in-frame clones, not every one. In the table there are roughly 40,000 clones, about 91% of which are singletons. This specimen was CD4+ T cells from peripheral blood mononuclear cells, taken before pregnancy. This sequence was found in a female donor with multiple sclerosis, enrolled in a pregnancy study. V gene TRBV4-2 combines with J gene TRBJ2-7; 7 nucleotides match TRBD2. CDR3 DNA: TGTGCCAGCAGCCAAGAAAGGGGAGGGAGCTACGAGCAGTACTTC. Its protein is CASSQERGGSYEQYF.